Presented here are 24 T cell receptor beta chains from one specimen sequenced in a study of human T cells and chemical hapten exposure. Indicated time point: patch test 2, 6 weeks after DPC sensitization. The treatment was: therapeutic diphenylcyclopropenone sensitization with weekly scalp DPC. TCRdb processed the RACE reads anew with MiXCR; each CDR3 protein has one entry. The table records 95,000 or so distinct CDR3 sequences, about an eighth of them present only once. The specimen comprised whole blood, sampled in connection with sensitization to the hapten diphenylcyclopropenone (DPC). The receptors come from a woman in her 40s with alopecia areata. Some clones in this sample may be carry-over from other donors' samples.

In this sample, this clonotype turned up a few times. This chain joins TRBV7-2 and TRBJ1-2; tentatively, D is TRBD1 (6 bases). CDR1 and CDR2 from the germline V gene are SGHTA and FQGNSA. V lost 3 bases to trimming and J lost 4 bases, with 18 bases between them. The CDR3 covers 16 residues. The CDR3 DNA sequence: TGTGCCAGCAGCTTCCCCTACAGGGAGAGTCTCTATGGCTACACCTTC. It encodes CASSFPYRESLYGYTF.

Many counts were recorded for this clonotype. The chain carries TRBV19 and TRBJ2-7; D is unclear. Trimming shortened V by 3 bases and J by 2 bases, and 11 bases separated the two germline ends. The CDR3 has 14 residues. Germline V gene lookup returns CDR1 LNHDA and CDR2 SQIVND (reference sequence). This CDR3 reads CASSIGHRPYEQYF. The DNA for the CDR3 is TGTGCCAGTAGTATCGGTCACAGACCCTACGAGCAGTACTTC.

The chain carries TRBV20-1 and TRBJ1-2; D might be TRBD1 (5 bases). Deletions cut 5 bases from V and 3 bases from J, with 10 bases between. The length of the CDR3 is 12 residues. CDR1 and CDR2 from the germline V gene are DFQATT and SNEGSKA (reference sequence). CDR3 amino acids: CSAARGDYGYTF. The CDR3 bases are TGCAGTGCTGCCCGGGGGGACTATGGCTACACCTTC.

This clonotype was observed at least ten times. V usage is TRBV15 and J usage is TRBJ2-3; unclear D gene. Per the germline V gene, CDR1 is LNHNV and CDR2 is YYDKDF (reference sequence). The CDR3 runs to 15 residues. Trimming took off 1 base at V and 3 bases at J, with 11 bases between the two ends. CDR3 in amino acids: CATSRGAVGTDTQYF. CDR3 coding DNA: TGTGCCACCAGCAGAGGGGCGGTAGGGACAGATACGCAGTATTTT.

The chain is built from TRBV19 and TRBJ1-1; D is ambiguous. This CDR3 is 11 amino acids long. Germline V gene lookup returns CDR1 LNHDA and CDR2 SQIVND (reference sequence). V was shortened by 5 bases and J by 5 bases, with 6 bases between the two germline ends. The CDR3 loop reads CASSRWTEAFF. Written as DNA, the CDR3 is TGTGCCAGTAGTCGGTGGACTGAAGCTTTCTTT.

This clonotype was counted at least ten times. The chain combines TRBV7-2 with TRBJ2-1, with D unclear. Trimming took 4 bases from V and 3 from J, leaving 7 bases between them. The CDR3 contains 13 residues. The germline V gene encodes CDR1 SGHTA and CDR2 FQGNSA. DNA for the CDR3: TGTGCCAGCAGCTCCGGGTTCTACAATGAGCAGTTCTTC. It is translated as CASSSGFYNEQFF. The variable domain in full, with the rest retrieved from reference TRBV7-2 and TRBJ2-1, is GAGVSQSPSNKVTEKGKDVELRCDPISGHTALYWYRQSLGQGLEFLIYFQGNSAPDKSGLPSDRFSAERTGGSVSTLTIQRTQQEDSAVYLCASSSGFYNEQFFGPGTRLTVL.

This clonotype was recorded at least ten times. This chain links TRBV9 with TRBJ2-1, with 9 bases fitting TRBD2. The CDR3 totals 14 residues. V gave up 1 base and J gave up 7 bases; unmatched junction bases: 3. Germline loops: CDR1 SGDLS, CDR2 YYNGEE. CDR3 nucleotides: TGTGCCAGCAGCGTAAGCGGGGGGAGGAATGAGCAGTTCTTC. Protein sequence: CASSVSGGRNEQFF.

This clonotype has ten or more counts. This chain connects TRBV2 to TRBJ2-7, with D perhaps being TRBD1 or TRBD2 (5 bases each). The CDR3 loop spans 11 amino acids. In germline, CDR1 is SNHLY, CDR2 FYNNEI. Trimming took off 7 bases at V and 5 bases at J, with 9 bases between the two ends. The chain's CDR3 is CASTSRDEQYF. The CDR3 region has the DNA TGTGCCAGCACTAGCAGGGACGAGCAGTACTTC.

This clonotype was counted only a few times. The gene calls are TRBV5-1 and TRBJ1-6, with unresolved D. This CDR3 has 16 residues. With 4 bases removed from V and 9 bases from J, the gap between germline ends came to 20 bases. Germline V lookup: CDR1 SGHRS, CDR2 YFSETQ. CDR3 coding DNA: TGCGCCAGCAGCGCCCACGAGGCCGAAGAAAGTTCACCCCTCCACTTT. Amino acid sequence: CASSAHEAEESSPLHF.

This clonotype was seen at least ten times. V and J are TRBV5-6 and TRBJ1-5, with D tentatively TRBD1 (6 bases). V was shortened by 3 bases and J by 7 bases, with 20 bases between the two germline ends. Germline-derived CDR1 and CDR2 are SGHDT and YYEEEE. This CDR3 contains 16 residues. DNA of the CDR3: TGTGCCAGCAGCTCCCTAGGCGGGGGCGATGAGCAGCCCCAGCATTTT. This sequence encodes CASSSLGGGDEQPQHF.

This clonotype was observed many times. The V call is TRBV29-1, the J call TRBJ2-1; 10 bases fit TRBD2. V dropped 5 bases and J dropped 0; count of bases not matched to a gene: 13. Germline V gene lookup returns CDR1 SQVTM and CDR2 ANQGSEA. The CDR3 covers 18 residues. In nucleotides, the CDR3 is TGCAGCGTTTTGGCTAGCGGGAGCCCTAGGAGCTCCTACAATGAGCAGTTCTTC. Its translation is CSVLASGSPRSSYNEQFF.

V gene TRBV20-1 combines with J gene TRBJ1-6, with a tentative D call TRBD1 (6 bases). V lost 5 bases to trimming and J lost 4 bases, with 15 bases between them. CDR1 and CDR2 from the germline V gene are DFQATT and SNEGSKA (reference sequence). This CDR3 is 15 amino acids long. The CDR3 here is CSARQENIYNSPLHF. The DNA of the CDR3 is TGCAGTGCTCGACAGGAGAATATTTATAATTCACCCCTCCACTTT.

This clonotype came up a few times. V usage is TRBV5-5 and J usage is TRBJ2-5; no reliable D call. The V end lost 0 bases, the J end lost 2 bases, and 11 bases lay between the germline ends. The CDR3 spans 15 residues. Per germline, CDR1 SGHKS and CDR2 YYEKEE (reference sequence). CDR3 loop: CASSLDATLQETQYF. CDR3 nucleotide sequence: TGTGCCAGCAGCTTGGACGCGACTCTTCAAGAGACCCAGTACTTC. The full variable domain, its missing parts supplied by reference TRBV5-5 and TRBJ2-5, is DAGVTQSPTHLIKTRGQQVTLRCSPISGHKSVSWYQQVLGQGPQFIFQYYEKEERGRGNFPDRFSARQFPNYSSELNVNALLLGDSALYLCASSLDATLQETQYFGPGTRLLVL.

This clonotype was recorded many times. The rearrangement uses TRBV18 and TRBJ1-5; tentative D call: TRBD1 (6 bases). The CDR3 covers 16 residues. V dropped 3 bases and J dropped 5 bases, with 17 bases sitting between them. Germline assignment: CDR1 KGHSH and CDR2 LQKENI. The chain's CDR3 is CASSPSGPGVDQPQHF. The CDR3 nucleotides read TGTGCCAGCTCACCCTCAGGGCCAGGGGTGGATCAGCCCCAGCATTTT.

This clonotype showed up many times. The J gene is TRBJ2-6, the V gene TRBV4-3; D might be TRBD2 (6 bases). There are 16 residues in the CDR3. CDR1 is LGHNA, CDR2 YSLEER, per germline. V was pared by 1 base and J by 2 bases, with 9 bases between. The CDR3 DNA reads as TGCGCCAGCAGCCAAGGGGGGGTAGCTGGGGCCAACGTCCTGACTTTC. Its protein is CASSQGGVAGANVLTF.

The genes are TRBV7-8 and TRBJ1-1; 10 bases agree with TRBD1. Germline V gene data show CDR1 as SGHVS and CDR2 as FQNEAQ. The CDR3 has 15 residues. Trimming removed 4 bases from V and 9 bases from J; junction bases left unmatched: 11. This chain's CDR3 is CASSSRKGQGMQAFF. The DNA for the CDR3 is TGTGCCAGCAGCTCACGGAAGGGACAGGGGATGCAAGCTTTCTTT.

Comments on this clonotype: An end of the junction does not agree with germline; a read error may underlie this. The chain carries TRBV7-7 and TRBJ2-1; D might be TRBD1 (5 bases). The CDR3 totals 13 residues. Germline V gene sequence: CDR1 SSHAT, CDR2 FNYEAQ (reference sequence). The CDR3 here is CASSSLTGAEQFF. The CDR3 DNA follows: TGTGCTAGCAGCTCGCTTACAGGTGCGGAGCAGTTCTTC.

The chain links TRBV28 to TRBJ2-7; unclear D gene. The CDR3 runs 9 residues. The ends were cut back, 1 base at V and 11 bases at J, with 3 bases in the middle. Germline V gene data show CDR1 as MDHEN and CDR2 as SYDVKM. CDR3 sequence reads: CASSLFKYF. CDR3 bases: TGTGCCAGCAGTTTATTCAAGTACTTC.

This clonotype occurred many times. The chain employs TRBV12-3 or TRBV12-4 and TRBJ2-5, with TRBD1 as a possible D gene (6 bases). Between the trimmed V and J ends, which lost 2 bases and 4 bases, there was a span of 8 bases. The CDR3 loop spans 13 amino acids. CDR3 loop: CASSLLGAETQYF. Here the CDR3 DNA reads TGTGCCAGCAGTTTATTGGGGGCAGAGACCCAGTACTTC.

The DNA for the CDR3 is TGTGCCAGTATGGCCAGGGTGGCCGGGGAGCTGTTTTTT. Translation gives CASMARVAGELFF. The genes are TRBV19 and TRBJ2-2; TRBD1 is a possible D gene (5 bases). Per germline, CDR1 LNHDA and CDR2 SQIVND (reference sequence). Trimming took 7 bases from V and 6 from J, leaving 12 bases between them. The CDR3 contains 13 residues.

The V gene is TRBV6-2 or TRBV6-3, the J gene TRBJ2-1; TRBD2 might be the D (6 bases). CDR3 length: 16 residues. Germline-derived CDR1 and CDR2 are MNHEY and SVGEGT. V was trimmed by 6 bases and J by 1 base, leaving 16 bases between them. CDR3 DNA: TGTGCCAGCAGCATGACTAGAATGGGTTCCTACAATGAGCAGTTCTTC. Protein sequence: CASSMTRMGSYNEQFF.

At least ten counts were recorded for this clonotype. The junction and the germline gene differ at one end; a read error may be behind it. This sequence joins TRBV4-3 and TRBJ2-5; no definite D call. The CDR3 consists of 12 residues. The germline V gene has CDR1 LGHNA and CDR2 YSLEER. DNA of the CDR3: TGCGCCAGCAGCCAAACACAAGGGACCCAGTACTTC. Amino acids: CASSQTQGTQYF.

This clonotype was counted many times. V gene TRBV12-3 or TRBV12-4 combines with J gene TRBJ1-3; D is unresolved. The V gene lost 10 bases and the J gene lost 0 bases, with 10 bases spanning the gap. The length of the CDR3 is 13 residues. Here the CDR3 reads CATSLSSGNTIYF. CDR3 DNA: TGTGCCACCTCCCTCAGCTCTGGAAACACCATATATTTT.

This clonotype was counted at least ten times. The genes are TRBV29-1 and TRBJ1-5; 7 nucleotides align to TRBD1. Trimming at V came to 6 bases and at J to 6 bases, leaving 8 bases not matched to a gene. Germline assignment: CDR1 SQVTM and CDR2 ANQGSEA. The CDR3 extends over 13 amino acids. This CDR3 is CSVAQGLGQPQHF. CDR3 nucleotides: TGCAGCGTGGCACAGGGGTTGGGTCAGCCCCAGCATTTT.